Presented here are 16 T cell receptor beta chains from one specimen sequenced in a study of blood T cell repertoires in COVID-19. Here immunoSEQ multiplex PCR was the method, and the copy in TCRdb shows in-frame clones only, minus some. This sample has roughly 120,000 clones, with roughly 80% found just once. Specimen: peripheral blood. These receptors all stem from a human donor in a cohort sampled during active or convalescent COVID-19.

The DNA for the CDR3 is TGTGCCAGCAGATTGACAGGGGTAACAGATACGCAGTATTTT. This encodes CASRLTGVTDTQYF. This chain joins TRBV5-6 and TRBJ2-3; 8 bases are shared with TRBD1. The germline gives CDR1 SGHDT, CDR2 YYEEEE. The V segment lost 5 bases and the J segment 3 bases; nucleotides outside the gene matches: 5. The CDR3 is 14 residues long. The full variable domain, rest sourced from reference TRBV5-6 and TRBJ2-3, is DAGVTQSPTHLIKTRGQQVTLRCSPKSGHDTVSWYQQALGQGPQFIFQYYEEEERQRGNFPDRFSGHQFPNYSSELNVNALLLGDSALYLCASRLTGVTDTQYFGPGTRLTVL.

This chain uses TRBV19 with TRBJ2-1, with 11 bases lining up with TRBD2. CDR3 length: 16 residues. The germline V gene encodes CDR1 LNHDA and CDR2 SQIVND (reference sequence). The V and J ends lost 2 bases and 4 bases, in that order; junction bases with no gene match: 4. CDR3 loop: CASSIRGLAAYNEQFF. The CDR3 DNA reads TGTGCCAGTAGTATAAGGGGACTAGCGGCTTACAATGAGCAGTTCTTC.

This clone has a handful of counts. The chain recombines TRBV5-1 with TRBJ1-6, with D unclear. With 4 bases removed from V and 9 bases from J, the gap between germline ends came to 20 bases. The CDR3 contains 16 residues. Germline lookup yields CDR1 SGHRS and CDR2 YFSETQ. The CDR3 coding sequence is TGCGCCAGCAGCCTCGATGGCTCTTTCCCAGGTTCACCCCTCCACTTT. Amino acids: CASSLDGSFPGSPLHF.

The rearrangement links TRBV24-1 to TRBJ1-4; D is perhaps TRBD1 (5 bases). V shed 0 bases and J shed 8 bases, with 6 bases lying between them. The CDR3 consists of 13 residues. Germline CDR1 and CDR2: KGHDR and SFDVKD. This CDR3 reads CATSDLRQEKLFF. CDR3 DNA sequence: TGTGCCACCAGTGATTTGCGACAGGAAAAACTGTTTTTT.

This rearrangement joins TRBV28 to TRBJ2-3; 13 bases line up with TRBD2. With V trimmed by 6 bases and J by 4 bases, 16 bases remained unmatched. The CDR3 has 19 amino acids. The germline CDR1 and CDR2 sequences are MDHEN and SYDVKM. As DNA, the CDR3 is TGTGCCAGCAGCTTTACCCCCGGACTAGCGGGAGTGCATGCAGATACGCAGTATTTT. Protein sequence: CASSFTPGLAGVHADTQYF.

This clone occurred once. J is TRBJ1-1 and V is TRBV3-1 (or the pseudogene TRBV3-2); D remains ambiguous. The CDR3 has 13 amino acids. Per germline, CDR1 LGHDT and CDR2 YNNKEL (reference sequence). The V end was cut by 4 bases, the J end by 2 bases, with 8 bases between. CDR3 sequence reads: CASSLGVNTEAFF. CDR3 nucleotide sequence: TGTGCCAGCAGCCTTGGAGTAAACACTGAAGCTTTCTTT.

This chain's CDR3 is CASGLKLYEQYF. The DNA of the CDR3 is TGTGCTAGTGGTTTGAAACTGTACGAGCAGTACTTC. The chain couples TRBV12-5 to TRBJ2-7, with D unresolved. V lost 2 bases, J lost 4 bases, and 6 bases lay in between. This CDR3 contains 12 residues. Germline values: CDR1 LGHNT, CDR2 FRNRAP.

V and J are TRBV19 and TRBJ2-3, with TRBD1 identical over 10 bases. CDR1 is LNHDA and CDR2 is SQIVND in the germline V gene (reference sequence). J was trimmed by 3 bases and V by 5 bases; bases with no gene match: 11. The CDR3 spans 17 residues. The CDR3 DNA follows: TGTGCCAGTAGTTCGAGTTCCGGGACAGGGGCGACAGATACGCAGTATTTT. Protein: CASSSSSGTGATDTQYF.

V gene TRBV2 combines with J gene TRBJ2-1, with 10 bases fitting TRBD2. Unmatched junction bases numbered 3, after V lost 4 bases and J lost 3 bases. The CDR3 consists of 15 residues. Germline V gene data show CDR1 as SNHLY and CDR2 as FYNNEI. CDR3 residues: CASSGSGGRYNEQFF. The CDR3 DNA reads TGTGCCAGCAGTGGTAGCGGGGGGCGCTACAATGAGCAGTTCTTC.

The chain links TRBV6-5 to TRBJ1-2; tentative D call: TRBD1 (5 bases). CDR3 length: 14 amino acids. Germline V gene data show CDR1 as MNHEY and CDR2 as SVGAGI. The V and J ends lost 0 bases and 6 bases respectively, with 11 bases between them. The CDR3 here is CASSYSAGEDGYTF. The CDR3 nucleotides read TGTGCCAGCAGTTACTCGGCGGGGGAAGATGGCTACACCTTC.

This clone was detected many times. The CDR3 coding sequence is TGTGCCAGTAGGTCAGGGGGCATGCCCCAGCATTTT. Translated, it gives CASRSGGMPQHF. The chain joins TRBV19 to TRBJ1-5; TRBD1 agrees at 8 bases. J was trimmed by 9 bases and V by 6 bases; bases with no gene match: 4. The CDR3 runs to 12 residues. The V gene's germline CDR1 is LNHDA and CDR2 SQIVND (reference sequence). Variable domain in full (rest from reference TRBV19 and TRBJ1-5): DGGITQSPKYLFRKEGQNVTLSCEQNLNHDAMYWYRQDPGQGLRLIYYSQIVNDFQKGDIAEGYSVSREKKESFPLTVTSAQKNPTAFYLCASRSGGMPQHFGDGTRLSIL.

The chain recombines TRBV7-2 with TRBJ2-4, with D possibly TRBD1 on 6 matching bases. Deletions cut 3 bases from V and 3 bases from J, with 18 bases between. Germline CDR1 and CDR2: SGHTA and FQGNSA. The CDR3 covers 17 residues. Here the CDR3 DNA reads TGTGCCAGCAGCTTCCTTTTCAGGGGATTTGACAAAAACATTCAGTACTTC. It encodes CASSFLFRGFDKNIQYF.

The CDR3 bases are TGTGCCATCAGTGACAAGGTTGCTAGCGGGAGAAGTCTTAATGAGCAGTTCTTC. Its translation is CAISDKVASGRSLNEQFF. The rearrangement links TRBV10-3 to TRBJ2-1, with TRBD2 matching over 10 bases. V shed 3 bases and J 7 bases; nucleotides not matched to a gene: 15. The CDR3 is 18 amino acids. Germline V CDR1 and CDR2: ENHRY, SYGVKD.

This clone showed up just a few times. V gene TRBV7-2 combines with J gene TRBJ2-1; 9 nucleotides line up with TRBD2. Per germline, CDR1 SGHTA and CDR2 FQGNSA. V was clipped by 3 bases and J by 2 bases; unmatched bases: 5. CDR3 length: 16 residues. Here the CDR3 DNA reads TGTGCCAGCAGCTTCGGACTAGCGAGGGCCTACAATGAGCAGTTCTTC. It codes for CASSFGLARAYNEQFF.

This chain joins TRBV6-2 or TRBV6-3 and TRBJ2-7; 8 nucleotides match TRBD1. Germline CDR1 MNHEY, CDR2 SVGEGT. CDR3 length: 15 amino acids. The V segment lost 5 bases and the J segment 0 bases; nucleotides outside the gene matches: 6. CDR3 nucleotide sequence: TGTGCCAGCAGTAACAGGGGGATCATCTCCTACGAGCAGTACTTC. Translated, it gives CASSNRGIISYEQYF.

In DNA form, the CDR3 reads TGTGCCAGCAGCTTAGAGGCTAGCGGAGTCACAGATACGCAGTATTTT. Its translation is CASSLEASGVTDTQYF. The genes are TRBV7-2 and TRBJ2-3; 7 positions agree with TRBD2. Trimming removed 1 base from V and 2 bases from J; junction bases left unmatched: 6. This CDR3 region has 16 residues. The germline gives CDR1 SGHTA, CDR2 FQGNSA.